These T cell receptor beta chains were read from a single sample in a study of T and B cells in COVID-19 patients. TCRdb re-analysed the multiplex PCR reads in MiXCR, keeping a single row per CDR3 protein. Of about 7,800 distinct CDR3 sequences listed, 40% are singletons. The sample taken for sequencing was blood. These receptors came from a human donor who had recovered from COVID-19. Each CDR3 is given with its conserved first and last residue. D genes are given only for firm matches. Only some rows state a clone size, as once, few, many or a class for expanded clones.

D,size,J,V,DNA,CDR3
NA,medium-sized,TRBJ2-1,TRBV19,TGTGCCAGTAGTATTACTATGAACAATGAGCAGTTCTTC,CASSITMNNEQFF
NA,NA,TRBJ2-1,TRBV5-1,TGCGCCAGCAGCTTAGCTGGGACCGTTTACAATGAGCAGTTCTTC,CASSLAGTVYNEQFF
NA,few,TRBJ2-1,TRBV18,TGTGCCAGCTCACCACCAGCGGCAGGGTACAATGAGCAGTTCTTC,CASSPPAAGYNEQFF
NA,NA,TRBJ2-2,TRBV5-5,TGTGCCAGCAGCTTGGGGGGGGCTCAGGTCACCGGGGAGCTGTTTTTT,CASSLGGAQVTGELFF
TRBD1,few,TRBJ1-4,TRBV19,TGTGCCAGTAGTATGTCCGGGACAGGTAAGGAAAAACTGTTTTTT,CASSMSGTGKEKLFF
NA,NA,TRBJ2-1,TRBV6-4,TGTGCCAGCAGTGAATGGCCCCGGGGAGCAGGTTTTTGGAATGAGCAGTTCTTC,CASSEWPRGAGFWNEQFF
TRBD1,NA,TRBJ1-5,TRBV5-6,TGTGCCAGCAGCTTGGGACAGGGGGGCAATCAGCCCCAGCATTTT,CASSLGQGGNQPQHF
NA,NA,TRBJ2-7,TRBV5-4,TGTGCCAGCAGCTTGGGGCGGGAGCAGTACTTC,CASSLGREQYF
NA,once,TRBJ1-1,TRBV12-3/TRBV12-4,TGTGCCAGCAGTTTAACAGCCATGAACACTGAAGCTTTCTTT,CASSLTAMNTEAFF
NA,NA,TRBJ2-2,TRBV10-2,TGCGCCAGCAGTGTCGACTTAAGGGTCCTCGGGGAGCTGTTTTTT,CASSVDLRVLGELFF
TRBD1,large,TRBJ2-2,TRBV29-1,TGCAGCGTGAGGACAGGGGGCGTACAAACCGGGGAGCTGTTTTTT,CSVRTGGVQTGELFF
NA,few,TRBJ2-1,TRBV15,TGTGCCACCAGCAGATACCCCGGCAAGAACAATGAGCAGTTCTTC,CATSRYPGKNNEQFF
NA,few,TRBJ2-6,TRBV27,TGTGCCAGCTTACACCGGGACAAGCACTCTGGGGCCAACGTCCTGACTTTC,CASLHRDKHSGANVLTF
TRBD1,few,TRBJ1-1,TRBV6-5,TGTGCCAGCAGTTACCTACAGGGGGCCTTGAACACTGAAGCTTTCTTT,CASSYLQGALNTEAFF
NA,NA,TRBJ1-2,TRBV19,TGTGCCAGTAGCCCTGGGCAGGGGTATGGCTATGGCTACACCTTC,CASSPGQGYGYGYTF
TRBD1,medium-sized,TRBJ2-1,TRBV29-1,TGTGCCGGGACAGGGTACAATGAGCAGTTCTTC,CAGTGYNEQFF
TRBD1,NA,TRBJ1-5,TRBV6-1,TGTGCCAGCAGCTTGACAGGGGATAGCAATCAGCCCCAGCATTTT,CASSLTGDSNQPQHF
NA,NA,TRBJ2-1,TRBV21-1,TGTGCCAGCAGTCCTGCGGGCCGACGGTCCAATGAGCAGTTCTTC,CASSPAGRRSNEQFF
TRBD2,few,TRBJ2-3,TRBV13,TGTGCCAGCAGCCCCGGGGCGCGGGGGGGCACAGATACGCAGTATTTT,CASSPGARGGTDTQYF
NA,medium-sized,TRBJ2-1,TRBV6-6,TGTGCCAGCAGTTACTCGGCCCAAAATGAGCAGTTCTTC,CASSYSAQNEQFF
NA,few,TRBJ2-5,TRBV7-6,TGTGCCAGCAGCTCAGGATGGAGGGAGACCCAGTACTTC,CASSSGWRETQYF
TRBD2,few,TRBJ2-1,TRBV6-5,TGTGCCAGCAGTTACTCTGGCGGGGGGGGGAATGAGCAGTTCTTC,CASSYSGGGGNEQFF
NA,few,TRBJ1-6,TRBV6-5,TGTGCCAGCAGTCCGGGTCGTAATTCACCCCTCCACTTT,CASSPGRNSPLHF
NA,few,TRBJ1-6,TRBV6-5,TGTGCCAGCTGCCAAGAAGGCAGGGAGCGATCACCCCTCCACTTT,CASCQEGRERSPLHF
TRBD1,medium-sized,TRBJ2-2,TRBV30,TGTGCCTGGAGTGTTTACAGGGGGGTCACCGGGGAGCTGTTTTTT,CAWSVYRGVTGELFF
TRBD1,NA,TRBJ1-6,TRBV7-2,TGTGCCAGCAGCTCCGCCGGGACAGAAAGCTCCTATAATTCACCCCTCCACTTT,CASSSAGTESSYNSPLHF
TRBD2,NA,TRBJ2-3,TRBV5-6,TGTGCCAGCAGCTCACTAGCGGGGGGGCTAGATACGCAGTATTTT,CASSSLAGGLDTQYF
NA,NA,TRBJ2-3,TRBV11-3,TGTGCCAGCAGCTCCTCTAGGGGGGGGGGATGGACAGATACGCAGTATTTT,CASSSSRGGGWTDTQYF
TRBD1,NA,TRBJ2-7,TRBV6-5,TGTGCCAGCAGTGTAGACAGGGTTAGCTCCTACGAGCAGTACTTC,CASSVDRVSSYEQYF
NA,NA,TRBJ1-2,TRBV6-5,TGTGCCAGCAGTTACGTGGAGGGGGATGGCTACACCTTC,CASSYVEGDGYTF
TRBD1,NA,TRBJ2-5,TRBV11-3,TGTGCCAGCAGCCGGGACAGGGCAGAAGAGACCCAGTACTTC,CASSRDRAEETQYF
NA,NA,TRBJ2-2,TRBV6-5,TGTGCCAGCATTAAGGATCGGGATACCGGGGAGCTGTTTTTT,CASIKDRDTGELFF
TRBD2,NA,TRBJ2-2,TRBV6-6,TGTGCCAGCAGAGGACTAGCGGGGGGGTCCGGGGAGCTGTTTTTT,CASRGLAGGSGELFF
NA,NA,TRBJ1-5,TRBV19,TGTGCCAGTAGTATGTTCTTAGGTGATCAGCCCCAGCATTTT,CASSMFLGDQPQHF
NA,few,TRBJ2-1,TRBV5-4,TGTGCCAGCAGCTTGGCGGGGACCTACAATGAGCAGTTCTTC,CASSLAGTYNEQFF
TRBD1,NA,TRBJ1-1,TRBV6-6,TGTGCCAGCAGTCGACAGGGGGCGAGAAACACTGAAGCTTTCTTT,CASSRQGARNTEAFF
NA,NA,TRBJ1-6,TRBV10-3,TGTGCCGTCCGGGGAGGGACGGTGTATAATTCACCCCTCCACTTT,CAVRGGTVYNSPLHF
NA,few,TRBJ1-4,TRBV30,TGTGCCTGGAGTGGAGTAGGGGATGAAAAACTGTTTTTT,CAWSGVGDEKLFF
NA,NA,TRBJ1-1,TRBV6-1,TGTGCCAGCAGTGAATTAGCAGGGCCGAACACTGAAGCTTTCTTT,CASSELAGPNTEAFF
NA,NA,TRBJ1-5,TRBV19,TGTGCCAGTGGTCAGCCCCAGCATTTT,CASGQPQHF
NA,few,TRBJ1-2,TRBV19,TGTGCCAGTATGCGGCAGGGGTTTAACTCCGAGAATGGCTACACCTTC,CASMRQGFNSENGYTF
NA,NA,TRBJ2-7,TRBV5-6,TGTGCCAGCAGCACCTTAGGAGGGGGCGGCGAGCAGTACTTC,CASSTLGGGGEQYF
TRBD2,few,TRBJ2-1,TRBV10-3,TGTGCCTCAGGAAAAGCGGGGGGGAATGAGCAGTTCTTC,CASGKAGGNEQFF
NA,NA,TRBJ1-5,TRBV19,TGTGCCAGTAGTTCTCCGGGACGTTCATCGTGGCCCCAGCATTTT,CASSSPGRSSWPQHF
NA,NA,TRBJ2-3,TRBV24-1,TGTGCCACCAGTGATCCGCGAACAAAGACAGATACGCAGTATTTT,CATSDPRTKTDTQYF
TRBD1,NA,TRBJ1-1,TRBV30,TGTGCCGGCAACAGGGGGCTTATTGACACTGAAGCTTTCTTT,CAGNRGLIDTEAFF
NA,few,TRBJ2-4,TRBV6-6,TGTGCCAGCAGTTACTCCGCTCGACAGGACGTAGCCAAAAACATTCAGTACTTC,CASSYSARQDVAKNIQYF
NA,NA,TRBJ1-1,TRBV6-5,TGTGCCAGCAGTTACCTGAGTTCGGGGGCGAACACTGAAGCTTTCTTT,CASSYLSSGANTEAFF
TRBD2,NA,TRBJ2-7,TRBV7-3,TGTGCCAGCAGCTTAACGGATGGGGGGGGTCGTTCCAGCGAGCAGTACTTC,CASSLTDGGGRSSEQYF
NA,few,TRBJ2-4,TRBV6-1,TGTGCCAGCAGTGAAGAAAAAATAGCCAAAAACATTCAGTACTTC,CASSEEKIAKNIQYF
NA,NA,TRBJ1-4,TRBV5-1,TGCGCCAGCAGCTTGGAGTCTAGGGTTGGGAGTGAAAAACTGTTTTTT,CASSLESRVGSEKLFF
NA,NA,TRBJ2-7,TRBV27,TGTGCCAGCAGTCCGCTGGGCACCCTCTACGAGCAGTACTTC,CASSPLGTLYEQYF
NA,NA,TRBJ2-7,TRBV20-1,TGCAGTGCTAGAGATAGCGTTATAGGAGGCGTCGAAGGTTTC,CSARDSVIGGVEGF